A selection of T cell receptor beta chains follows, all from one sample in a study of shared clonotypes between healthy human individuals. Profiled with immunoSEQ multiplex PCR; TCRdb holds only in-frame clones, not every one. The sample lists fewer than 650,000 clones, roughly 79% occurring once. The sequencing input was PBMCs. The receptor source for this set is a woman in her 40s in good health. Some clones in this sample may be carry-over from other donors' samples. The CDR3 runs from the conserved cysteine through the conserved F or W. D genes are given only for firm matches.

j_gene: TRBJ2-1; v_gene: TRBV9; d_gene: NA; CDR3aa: CASSVGWEREKQNEQFF; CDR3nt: TGTGCCAGCAGCGTAGGATGGGAGAGGGAAAAACAAAATGAGCAGTTCTTC
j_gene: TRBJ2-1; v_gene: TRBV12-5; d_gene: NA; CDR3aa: CASGFGFNEQFF; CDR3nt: TGTGCTAGTGGTTTCGGGTTCAATGAGCAGTTCTTC
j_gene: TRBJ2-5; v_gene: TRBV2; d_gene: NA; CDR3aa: CASSDQGRGETQYF; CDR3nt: TGTGCCAGCAGTGATCAAGGAAGAGGGGAGACCCAGTACTTC
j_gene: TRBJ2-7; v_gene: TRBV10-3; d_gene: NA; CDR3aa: CAISGTYEQYF; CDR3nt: TGTGCCATCAGTGGGACTTACGAGCAGTACTTC
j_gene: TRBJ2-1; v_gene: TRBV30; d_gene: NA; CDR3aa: CAWSVLVSQNEQFF; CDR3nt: TGTGCCTGGAGTGTACTAGTCAGTCAGAATGAGCAGTTCTTC
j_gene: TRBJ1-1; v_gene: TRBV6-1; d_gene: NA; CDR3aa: CASSEGANTEAFF; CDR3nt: TGTGCCAGCAGTGAAGGGGCTAACACTGAAGCTTTCTTT
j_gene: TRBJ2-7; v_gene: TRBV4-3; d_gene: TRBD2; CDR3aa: CASSQETSGRWEQYF; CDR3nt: TGCGCCAGCAGCCAAGAGACTAGCGGGAGGTGGGAGCAGTACTTC
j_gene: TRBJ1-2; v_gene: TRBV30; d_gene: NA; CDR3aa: CAWNAPPRGGYTF; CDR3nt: TGTGCCTGGAACGCACCCCCTCGGGGCGGCTACACCTTC
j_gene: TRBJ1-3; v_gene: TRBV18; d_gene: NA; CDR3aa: CASSPPGDDTIYF; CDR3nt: TGTGCCAGCTCACCACCAGGGGATGACACCATATATTTT
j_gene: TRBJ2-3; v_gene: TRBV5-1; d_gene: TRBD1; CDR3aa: CASSLGTGASTDTQYF; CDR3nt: TGCGCCAGCAGCTTAGGTACAGGGGCTAGCACAGATACGCAGTATTTT
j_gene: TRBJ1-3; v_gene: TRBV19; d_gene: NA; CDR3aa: CASSTPGKPGGNTIYF; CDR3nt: TGTGCCAGTAGTACCCCGGGTAAACCTGGCGGAAACACCATATATTTT